Included here is one T cell receptor beta chain sequence, with context. TCRdb's table, derived via immunoSEQ multiplex PCR, lists solely in-frame clones and lacks some. The profile shows 400,000 to 500,000 clones, around nine tenths of them singletons. The sample is drawn from a study of Ad26.COV2.S vaccination and SARS-CoV-2 variants. There are 15 residues in the CDR3. Trimming pared 0 bases from V and 6 bases from J, leaving 12 bases between. CDR1 is SGDLS and CDR2 is YYNGEE in the germline V gene. Treatment indicated: around 19 received Ad26.COV2.S at low or high dose, single or two shots; 5 received placebo; per-sample allocation not given. Specimens were obtained on day 63 following the first vaccine or placebo injection.

Sequencing was performed on peripheral blood, taken in a trial of Ad26.COV2.S vaccine versus placebo. The clonotype comes from a person aged 18 to 65 who received the Ad26.COV2.S COVID-19 vaccine or a placebo. The rearrangement links TRBV9 to TRBJ1-4; D unclear. The CDR3 DNA is TGTGCCAGCAGCGTAGTGGCAACGGGAGATGAAAAACTGTTTTTT. It is translated as CASSVVATGDEKLFF.